This TCR beta chain was documented in a study of molecular identifiers for immune sequencing clone quantification. Study context: Replicate RNA from about 19,000 or 110,000 naive CD8 T cells formed five aliquots; four were sequenced. General study findings and limits: Researchers reportedly could pick up spiked Jurkat TCR RNA from one cell mixed into one million naive cells. Clone sizes could be underestimated for highly expanded clones when identical TCR molecules share a barcode.

As regards this clonotype: Its antigen remains unidentified. An end of the junction does not agree with germline; a read error may underlie this.

Germline CDR1 and CDR2: SQVTM and ANQGSEA. This CDR3 region has 16 residues. TCRdb processed the PCR reads anew with MiXCR; each CDR3 protein has one entry. This sample has some 70,000 distinct CDR3 sequences, with around a sixth found just once. The TCR comes from a human donor in good health. Some libraries in this study had Jurkat cell RNA spiked in. Source material: naive CD8+ T cells from blood, with Jurkat cell RNA spiked in. Subset given: FACS-sorted CD8+CD4-CCR7+CD45RA+ naive T cells. V usage is TRBV29-1 and J usage is TRBJ1-3, with 9 positions matching TRBD1. CDR3 sequence: CSVEDRDRAAGNTTYF. For the CDR3, the DNA is TGCAGCGTTGAAGACCGGGACAGGGCGGCTGGAAACACCACATATTTT.